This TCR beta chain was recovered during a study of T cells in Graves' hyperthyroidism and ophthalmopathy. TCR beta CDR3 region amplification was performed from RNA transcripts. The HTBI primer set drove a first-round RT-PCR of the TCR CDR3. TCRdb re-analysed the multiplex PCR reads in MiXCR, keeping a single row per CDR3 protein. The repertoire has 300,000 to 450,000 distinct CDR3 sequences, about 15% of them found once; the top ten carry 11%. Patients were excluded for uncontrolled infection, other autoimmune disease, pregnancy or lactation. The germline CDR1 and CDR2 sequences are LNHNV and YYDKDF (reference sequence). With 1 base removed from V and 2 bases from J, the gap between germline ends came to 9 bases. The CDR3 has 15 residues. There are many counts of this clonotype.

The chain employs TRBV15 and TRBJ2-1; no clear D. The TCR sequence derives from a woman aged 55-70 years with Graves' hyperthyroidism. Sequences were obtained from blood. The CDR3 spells CATSRAGGTYNEQFF. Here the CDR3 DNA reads TGTGCCACCAGCAGAGCCGGTGGCACCTACAATGAGCAGTTCTTC.